This T cell receptor (beta chain) was profiled in a study of pediatric ulcerative colitis. On this clone: Its antigen is not identified.

V lost 0 bases to trimming and J lost 7 bases; unmatched junction nucleotides: 8. Germline-derived CDR1 and CDR2 are MNHNY and SVGAGI (reference sequence). This CDR3 region has 15 residues. Each sample received Survey-level depth of up to 500,000 reads. Data came from immunoSEQ multiplex PCR; TCRdb stores just in-frame clones and leaves some out. The sample lists 15,000 to 20,000 clones; about 74% were seen once. During colonoscopy, one to two rectal pinch biopsies were collected. General study results and limits: No controls had the two rectal clonotypes shared by ulcerative colitis patients. Compared with controls, ulcerative colitis showed greater blood-rectum clone sharing.

This receptor was obtained from a girl aged 5-17 years with moderate ulcerative colitis. The gene calls are TRBV6-6 and TRBJ2-7; 8 nucleotides agree with TRBD2. The sequenced sample consisted of gut tissue. The CDR3 DNA reads TGTGCCAGCAGTTACTCGACCAGCGGGAGTACGGAGCAGTACTTC. Its protein is CASSYSTSGSTEQYF.